This TCR beta chain was retrieved from a study of cytomegalovirus exposure and HLA in healthy donors (dated by TCRdb to 2016 to 2017). With respect to the entire study: In an earlier analysis of approximately 500 of the donors, under 300 Gb of sequence data and 90 million to 120 million unique TCR beta sequences from 180 million or so T cells were reported. About 320 gigabases of sequencing data and 70 million to 100 million unique TCR sequences were included in an early release covering several hundred HLA-typed donors. Of the roughly 430 genotyped donors, about 84% fell in the genetic ancestry cluster associated with self-reported Caucasian donors. The study was designed to test whether signatures of past pathogen exposure could be identified by cataloging public T cell receptors. The T cell repertoires of roughly 660 subjects were profiled by immunosequencing and related to cytomegalovirus serostatus. Along with the approximately 700-subject first cohort, a separate validation cohort of approximately 110 different subjects was used. To predict cytomegalovirus infection status, the study combined high-throughput TCR immunosequencing, statistical association of individual TCRs with disease status, and machine learning. To study patterns of TCR occurrence, a later analysis re-analyzed previously published TCR beta repertoires from 666 donors and added high-resolution HLA genotyping. In the later analysis, no new phenotypic data were used to find candidate immune exposures; instead, reliance was placed on TCR beta sequences and their occurrence across donors. In an earlier analysis of 500 to 650 of the donors, high-throughput TCR beta sequencing was used to judge whether each TCR beta V gene segment behaved as functional or pseudogenic. Donor age, sex, ethnicity and CMV serostatus were compiled together with the repertoire data. A later genetic analysis took genome-wide SNP genotypes for about 55% of the roughly 670 donors and used that subset as a discovery cohort. Every repertoire in the discovery cohort had been generated on one and the same sequencing platform. Both class I and class II loci were covered by HLA typing, at four-digit resolution. Typing coverage differed by locus: A, B, C, DRB1 and DQB1 were typed in roughly 620-630 donors, DQA1 in about 500, DPA1 in around 600, and DPB1 in approximately 450. A few DR-DQ haplotypes were handled as single units for association and clustering because linkage in the cohort was strong. Among some 400 genotyped donors of the cohort, an average of around 250,000 unique TCR beta nucleotide sequences was sequenced per donor, of which approximately 19% were non-productive. The paper as a whole reports these results and caveats: Most TCR sequences were seen in very few donors, while some public TCRs were found in many individuals. Presence/absence analyses assumed roughly uniform sequencing depth across donors, an assumption that may not hold. Several of the top co-occurrence clusters appeared to be linked to parvovirus B19, influenza, CMV and Epstein-Barr virus, according to a later analysis. The 87-base-pair reads could not distinguish some IMGT-functional V segments, including TRBV6-2 and TRBV6-3, so those segments were excluded. When HLA alleles, especially DR and DQ, strongly co-occurred, attributing TCR associations to individual alleles was difficult. In a later analysis, most CMV-associated TCR beta chains were found to appear HLA-restricted, with HLA associations seemingly driven largely by CMV exposure. An association between a missense DCLRE1C variant and V-gene and J-gene trimming of TCR beta chains was found in a later genetic analysis and replicated in an independent cohort. Compared with the roughly 720-donor mean, donors in an Asian-associated ancestry cluster had fewer N-insertions in productive TCRs, according to a later genetic analysis. A group of highly shared sequence variants was considered likely to be a technical artifact of the sequencing pipeline. In a later analysis, HLA-associated TCR beta chains were found to be more clonally expanded and to have lower generation probabilities than equally common non-associated chains. Linkage disequilibrium might explain the correlated functional status among segregating V segments, but an unknown experimental factor could not be ruled out. Specific HLA alleles were associated with some 15,000 TCR beta sequences at a false discovery rate of 0.05 in a later analysis. The classifier was reported to diagnose cytomegalovirus status with high specificity and sensitivity in both the original and validation cohorts. According to a later analysis, TCR association rates differed among HLA loci, with DRB1 alleles showing the most associated TCRs and HLA-C alleles showing the fewest. HLA typing was unavailable for some donors at each locus, so association tests used only the typed subset. An earlier analysis of approximately 570 of the donors showed that most TCR beta V segments appeared in productive rearrangements either about 87% or about 30% of the time, which broadly matched IMGT annotations. The earlier analysis of some 560 of the donors excluded 15 to 20 rarely observed V segments, including chromosome 9 orphons, because counts were too low. A total of fewer than 200 TCR beta chains were listed by the study as associated with cytomegalovirus. The only immune exposure information available for the cohort was CMV serostatus. In this cohort, only TCR beta chains were sequenced, and detectable features were limited by the absence of alpha or paired-chain data. A further reported finding was that TCR beta sequences accurately predicted the HLA-A and HLA-B alleles for most subjects in the first cohort. The authors suggested that the approach could potentially be generalized to other disease states and immunological phenotypes. In vitro tests confirmed that a few of the cytomegalovirus-associated TCR beta chains recognize cytomegalovirus antigens.

Including the terminal cysteine and phenylalanine, the CDR3 comprises 14 residues. Here the CDR3 DNA is all that survives: 42 bases in frame from base 1. The junction shows trimming of 1 base on V and 6 bases on J, and the gene matches do not reach 2 bases of it. The germline V gene sets CDR1 to SGHDT and CDR2 to YYEEEE. Worth noting for this clone: The antigen it binds to is not known. Base qualities are not at hand, and no much larger clone is one base apart.

The cohort was made up of approximately 670 healthy bone marrow donors. At the time of sampling, all cohort members were nominally healthy, though unrecorded immune exposures were likely present. The donor tested CMV seronegative and was one of the 352 seronegative cohort members. Each donor provided a peripheral blood sample, and peripheral blood mononuclear cells were used for TCR beta sequencing. Genomic DNA extraction from the blood cell samples was performed with the Qiagen DNeasy Blood Extraction Kit. The library was generated by the immunoSEQ multiplex PCR assay. A mixture of 60 forward primers for TCR Vbeta segments and 13 reverse primers for TCR Jbeta segments was used in the multiplex PCR. Amplification of the CDR3 region of rearranged TCR beta genes was performed with a multiplex PCR assay on genomic DNA. Amplified TCR beta libraries were sequenced as 87-base-pair reads on the Illumina HiSeq System. On the study's bioinformatics: A later analysis tallied 70 million to 100 million unique TCR beta chains across the 666 repertoires, and approximately 9.9 million of those chains were shared by two or more donors. To remove PCR and sequencing errors, raw reads were error-corrected and collapsed into unique sequences using a nearest-neighbor algorithm that merged closely related sequences. Alignment of CDR3 sequences to IMGT reference sequences was used to assign V, D and J gene segments. For a sequence to be retained, at least a six-nucleotide match to both a V gene segment and a J gene segment was required. A rearrangement was called productive if the CDR3 had no stop codons and remained in frame with V and J, and every other rearrangement was called non-productive. Following IMGT convention, CDR3 was defined as the stretch from the second conserved V-encoded cysteine to the conserved J-encoded phenylalanine. Sequences without an unambiguous match to a single V gene segment were excluded from the earlier analysis of 450 to 750 of the donors. An earlier analysis of around 600 of the donors classified V segments as functional when productive rearrangements were above 56.7% and as segregating when the standard deviation between donors was above 5%. To diagnose cytomegalovirus status from the catalog of TCR beta chain sequences, a statistical classification framework was built. In a later analysis, TCR nucleotide sequences were compared against IMGT/GENE-DB human TR gene sequences so that V and J genes could be assigned. The TCRdist pipeline was used in a later analysis to assign CDR3 sequences and most-parsimonious VDJ recombination scenarios. A later analysis defined each TCR beta chain by its CDR3 amino acid sequence plus V-gene family, and excluded reads lacking a unique V-gene family. In a later analysis, approximately 640 highly shared, low-generation-probability nucleotide sequences were removed to address suspected cross-contamination and a sequencing artifact. For each public chain, a later analysis derived a clonal expansion index from normalized ranks of inferred template counts within each repertoire. In a later analysis, generation probabilities were computed with a VDJ recombination model fitted to out-of-frame rearrangements, and the resulting probabilities were checked against IGoR. Hypergeometric tests were used in a later analysis to score TCR-TCR, TCR-HLA and TCR-CMV co-occurrence, with a repertoire-size bias correction applied to the TCR pairs. A later analysis estimated false discovery rates by permuting HLA or CMV assignments 20 times. In a later analysis, co-occurring TCRs were grouped using DBSCAN, with TCRdist sequence similarity added in when clustering inside HLA-allele-positive subsets. Co-occurrence clustering excluded repertoires with fewer than 30,000 or more than 120,000 public chains, plus five with anomalous nucleotide sharing. This immuneACCESS table, as held by TCRdb, lists in-frame sequences with V and J called but not all clones. Of the missing ones, under half trace to an unresolved V gene in checked studies; the others have no known cause. V, J and clone size are taken as reported in that table, and D and trimming were inferred from the DNA itself. Here the sample has 80,000 to 90,000 clones; 65% to 85% occur a single time. About 2.9% of the sample comes from the top ten.

The clonotype was recovered from a man in his thirties or forties in good health and CMV-seronegative. The chain couples TRBV5-6 to TRBJ2-5, with 11 bases in between that match TRBD2. Sequencing was performed on PBMCs. Read as DNA, the sequence is TGTGCCAGCAGCTTGACTAGCGGGGGCCAGACCCAGTACTTC. Its protein is CASSLTSGGQTQYF. The entire variable domain, with the stretches around the CDR3 drawn from the reference TRBV5-6 and TRBJ2-5 proteins, is DAGVTQSPTHLIKTRGQQVTLRCSPKSGHDTVSWYQQALGQGPQFIFQYYEEEERQRGNFPDRFSGHQFPNYSSELNVNALLLGDSALYLCASSLTSGGQTQYFGPGTRLLVL.